These 11 T cell receptor beta chains came from one sample sequenced in a study of blood T cell repertoires in COVID-19. The assay was immunoSEQ multiplex PCR, and TCRdb's table has in-frame clones only and misses some. The sample has 88,000 or so clones; roughly nine tenths are singletons. Sequenced material: peripheral blood. The receptors were gathered from a man aged 50 to 60 with acute or convalescent COVID-19.

This chain connects TRBV11-1 to TRBJ2-5; TRBD2 agrees at 10 bases. Germline-derived CDR1 and CDR2 are SGHAT and FQDESV (reference sequence). The CDR3 is 16 amino acids. V shed 4 bases, J shed 4 bases, and the junction held 9 bases outside the gene matches. The CDR3, as DNA: TGTGCCAGCAGCTCCCTGAGCGGGGGGGTCACAGAGACCCAGTACTTC. Residues: CASSSLSGGVTETQYF. The full variable domain, completed using reference TRBV11-1 and TRBJ2-5, is EAEVAQSPRYKITEKSQAVAFWCDPISGHATLYWYRQILGQGPELLVQFQDESVVDDSQLPKDRFSAERLKGVDSTLKIQPAELGDSAMYLCASSSLSGGVTETQYFGPGTRLLVL.

This clone occurred a few times. The J gene is TRBJ1-6, the V gene TRBV5-5; D is possibly TRBD1 (6 bases). With 0 bases removed from V and 10 bases from J, the gap between germline ends came to 11 bases. This CDR3 is built from 14 residues. Per germline, CDR1 SGHKS and CDR2 YYEKEE (reference sequence). CDR3 bases: TGTGCCAGCAGCTTGGGAGGGGGGGGATCACCCCTCCACTTT. Amino acids: CASSLGGGGSPLHF.

The V gene is TRBV11-3, the J gene TRBJ2-1; no definite D call. There are 15 residues in the CDR3. V shed 4 bases and J shed 5 bases, with 15 bases lying between them. The germline V gene has CDR1 SGHNT and CDR2 YENEEA. The CDR3 bases are TGTGCCAGCAGCTCCTATCCCCAACTACACAATGAGCAGTTCTTC. It is translated as CASSSYPQLHNEQFF.

The chain carries TRBV11-2 and TRBJ1-1, with D possibly matching TRBD1 (6 bases). This CDR3 has 13 residues. From germline, CDR1 is SGHAT and CDR2 FQNNGV. The V gene lost 6 bases and the J gene lost 8 bases, with 16 bases spanning the gap. The CDR3 protein is CASRPPQQGEAFF. Written as DNA, the CDR3 is TGTGCCAGCAGACCACCGCAACAGGGCGAAGCTTTCTTT. The full variable domain, with the rest looked up from reference TRBV11-2 and TRBJ1-1, is EAGVAQSPRYKIIEKRQSVAFWCNPISGHATLYWYQQILGQGPKLLIQFQNNGVVDDSQLPKDRFSAERLKGVDSTLKIQPAKLEDSAVYLCASRPPQQGEAFFGQGTRLTVV.

This rearrangement joins TRBV13 to TRBJ1-6; the match to TRBD1 covers 8 bases. Germline assignment: CDR1 PRHDT and CDR2 FYEKMQ (reference sequence). J gave up 7 bases and V 6 bases, and 8 bases lay outside the gene matches. The CDR3 sequence is 15 residues long. DNA of the CDR3: TGTGCCAGCAGACTTCGGACAGGGTTGAATTCACCCCTCCACTTT. Translating gives CASRLRTGLNSPLHF. The full variable domain, with the rest looked up from reference TRBV13 and TRBJ1-6, is AAGVIQSPRHLIKEKRETATLKCYPIPRHDTVYWYQQGPGQDPQFLISFYEKMQSDKGSIPDRFSAQQFSDYHSELNMSSLELGDSALYFCASRLRTGLNSPLHFGNGTRLTVT.

The chain is built from TRBV11-2 and TRBJ2-3, with 8 nucleotides matching TRBD2. The length of the CDR3 is 14 residues. Germline CDR1 and CDR2: SGHAT and FQNNGV. V gave up 3 bases and J gave up 4 bases; unmatched junction bases: 3. CDR3 region: CASSFSGAADTQYF. CDR3 nucleotide sequence: TGTGCCAGCAGCTTTAGCGGGGCGGCAGATACGCAGTATTTT.

The chain links TRBV2 to TRBJ1-2; 10 bases are a match to TRBD1. V was clipped by 6 bases and J by 14 bases; unmatched bases: 9. The CDR3 runs 12 residues. The germline V gene encodes CDR1 SNHLY and CDR2 FYNNEI. CDR3 sequence: CASSAGQGLGTF. The CDR3 DNA reads TGTGCCAGCAGCGCGGGACAGGGGTTGGGTACCTTC.

This sequence joins TRBV19 and TRBJ1-5, with TRBD1 as a possible D gene (5 bases). The CDR3 totals 15 residues. V dropped 7 bases and J dropped 6 bases, with 19 bases sitting between them. Germline lookup yields CDR1 LNHDA and CDR2 SQIVND (reference sequence). CDR3 protein: CASTSGRVGLQPQHF. Here the CDR3 DNA reads TGTGCCAGTACCTCGGGCAGGGTTGGTCTTCAGCCCCAGCATTTT.

This clone was observed a few times. The chain couples TRBV7-9 to TRBJ2-5; D remains unclear. Germline V gives CDR1 SEHNR, CDR2 FQNEAQ (reference sequence). With 2 bases removed from V and 5 bases from J, the gap between germline ends came to 15 bases. The CDR3 loop spans 15 amino acids. The CDR3 coding sequence is TGTGCCAGCAGCTTATTGTTTAGAGGAGTGGAGACCCAGTACTTC. It yields the protein CASSLLFRGVETQYF. The full variable domain, in which reference TRBV7-9 and TRBJ2-5 provide the parts outside the CDR3, is DTGVSQNPRHKITKRGQNVTFRCDPISEHNRLYWYRQTLGQGPEFLTYFQNEAQLEKSRLLSDRFSAERPKGSFSTLEIQRTEQGDSAMYLCASSLLFRGVETQYFGPGTRLLVL.

The J gene is TRBJ1-2, the V gene TRBV6-6, with TRBD1 as a possible D gene (5 bases). The V gene's germline CDR1 is MNHNY and CDR2 SVGAGI (reference sequence). V was shortened by 7 bases and J by 8 bases, with 14 bases between the two germline ends. This CDR3 spans 12 amino acids. For the CDR3, the DNA is TGTGCCAGCACCGCCGGAGGGGAAGGCTACACCTTC. Amino acid sequence: CASTAGGEGYTF.

The table lists this clone with a count of one. J is TRBJ2-3 and V is TRBV19, with D tentatively TRBD2 (6 bases). The ends were cut back, 5 bases at V and 4 bases at J, with 16 bases in the middle. Germline V gene sequence: CDR1 LNHDA, CDR2 SQIVND (reference sequence). The CDR3 spans 15 residues. CDR3 region: CASSPYGPGADTQYF. The CDR3 DNA reads as TGTGCCAGTAGTCCGTATGGCCCGGGGGCAGATACGCAGTATTTT.